The T cell receptor beta chain described here comes from a study of blood T cell repertoires in COVID-19 (dated by TCRdb to about 2020). Study-level background: Samples covering the acute and convalescent phases of COVID-19 were provided by collaborators in the United States, Italy and Spain. A freely available public database, intended as a resource for researchers studying the immune response to SARS-CoV-2, is where the repertoires were released. The material from the prospective study consisted of cDNA or gDNA derived from T cells, B-cell-depleted T cells, or PBMCs. Subjects who had been exposed to COVID-19, were actively infected with it, or had recovered from it provided the deeply sampled blood TCRbeta repertoires that made up the dataset. A de-identified subject ID, COVID-19 status, age in years and sex were almost always included in the sample metadata. Where available, HLA class I and class II types were taken from metadata supplied by the sample provider and were not determined by assay-based typing. Samples were obtained from the ongoing ImmuneRACE study (first 160 participants) and from some 1,300 subjects provided by 6 global collaborators.

Here is what the overall study found, with its caveats: How much clinical and demographic metadata was included differed by source and by participant, and the metadata was provided uncurated.

This clone was counted many times. Its binding antigen is unknown. The sample holds no much larger clone one base away, and base qualities are not on file. Relative to germline, V is 2 bases shorter and J is 0 bases shorter, with 6 bases between their ends. CDR1 and CDR2 are read off the germline V gene (reference sequence) as SGHNT and YYREEE. From the cysteine up to the phenylalanine, the CDR3 has a length of 13 residues. The only DNA kept is the CDR3, 39 bases in frame from the first base. TCRbeta CDR3 regions were amplified from genomic DNA by means of the immunoSEQ Assay, a bias-controlled multiplex PCR. The paper's data handling went like this. The number of nucleated cells in each sample was estimated from the amplification of reference gene primers within the assay. To quantify the absolute abundance of each unique TCRbeta CDR3 rearrangement, sequence reads were collapsed and filtered. For each sample, productive Simpson clonality was calculated as the square root of Simpson's diversity index over productive rearrangements. Imported from immuneACCESS, the table was reduced by TCRdb to in-frame sequences with V and J called. These copies leave out some clones; in studies compared against another copy, an unresolved V gene accounts for under half, and the cause of the remainder is not known. That table furnishes V, J and clone size, whereas the DNA furnished D and trimming. The sample has roughly 380,000 clones on record, 85% of them singletons. The ten largest clonotypes hold under 4% of the sample.

Collaborating institutions collected whole blood in K2EDTA tubes following their own protocols. Collaborator samples were shipped for TCRbeta analysis as frozen whole blood, isolated PBMCs, or DNA extracted from either sample type. The chain links TRBV5-4 with TRBJ2-7; no D gene is confidently identified. The sequenced sample was peripheral blood. The TCR comes from a woman under 30 with acute or convalescent COVID-19. This receptor has the CDR3 CASSFGGSYEQYF. The DNA sequence is TGTGCCAGCAGCTTCGGCGGCTCCTACGAGCAGTACTTC.